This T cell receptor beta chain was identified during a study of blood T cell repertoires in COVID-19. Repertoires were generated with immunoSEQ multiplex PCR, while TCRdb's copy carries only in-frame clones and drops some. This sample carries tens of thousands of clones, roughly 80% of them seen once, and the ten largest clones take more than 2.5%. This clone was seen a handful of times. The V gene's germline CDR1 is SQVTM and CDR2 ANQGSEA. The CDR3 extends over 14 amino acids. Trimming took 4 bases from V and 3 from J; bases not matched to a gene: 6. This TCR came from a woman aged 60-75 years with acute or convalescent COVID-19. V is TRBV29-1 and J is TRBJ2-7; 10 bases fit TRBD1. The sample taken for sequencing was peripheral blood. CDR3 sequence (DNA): TGCAGCGTTGCCCGTCGGGACAGGGGCTACGAGCAGTACTTC. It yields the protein CSVARRDRGYEQYF.